Listed below are T cell receptor beta chains from one sample, sequenced in a study of radiotherapy plus CTLA-4 blockade in lung cancer. Method: immunoSEQ multiplex PCR; TCRdb's copy keeps in-frame clones and lacks some. The sample has over 100,000 clones, 70% to 85% seen once. The specimen comprised peripheral blood, sampled from a patient treated with radiotherapy plus ipilimumab. These receptors were taken from a human donor with non-small cell lung cancer that progressed on radiotherapy plus ipilimumab. Some clones in this sample may be carry-over from other donors' samples. Both conserved end residues are part of each CDR3. The D gene is left open where the match is weak. Size is stated for part of the rows, as once, few or many counts, or as a class when the clone is expanded.

CDR3nt | CDR3aa | len | j_gene | abundance | v_gene | d_gene
TGCGCCAGCAGCCAAGATCTTGGGGCGGGGGGCCAAGAGACCCAGTACTTC | CASSQDLGAGGQETQYF | 17 | TRBJ2-5 | NA | TRBV4-3 | TRBD2
TGTGCCAGCAGCCGACAGGGGGCCCAGCCCCAGCATTTT | CASSRQGAQPQHF | 13 | TRBJ1-5 | NA | TRBV6-5 | TRBD1
TGTGCCAGCTCAGGGGACCGGTTGGGGACAACTAATGAAAAACTGTTTTTT | CASSGDRLGTTNEKLFF | 17 | TRBJ1-4 | NA | TRBV18 | NA
TGCGCCAGCAGCCAGGACCCCCTAAGGCAGGGAAGTGTCAAAAACATTCAGTACTTC | CASSQDPLRQGSVKNIQYF | 19 | TRBJ2-4 | NA | TRBV4-3 | NA
TGTGCCAGCAGTGACAGGGACCTCTGGGGCTACACCTTC | CASSDRDLWGYTF | 13 | TRBJ1-2 | NA | TRBV2 | NA
TGTGCCAGCATACCCTTCACCCCCACAGATACGCAGTATTTT | CASIPFTPTDTQYF | 14 | TRBJ2-3 | NA | TRBV6-1 | NA
TGTGCCAGCAGCCCGGGACAAGGCAATCAGCCCCAGCATTTT | CASSPGQGNQPQHF | 14 | TRBJ1-5 | NA | TRBV7-9 | NA
TGCGCCAGCAGCCTAAGTCCAGGCCTAGGGAACACTGAAGCTTTCTTT | CASSLSPGLGNTEAFF | 16 | TRBJ1-1 | NA | TRBV4-1 | NA
TGTGCCAGCAGCCAACAACTAGAGCCCACAGATACGCAGTATTTT | CASSQQLEPTDTQYF | 15 | TRBJ2-3 | NA | TRBV4-2 | NA
TGTGCCAGCAGTGATCGGGGGGCGCACACAGATACGCAGTATTTT | CASSDRGAHTDTQYF | 15 | TRBJ2-3 | NA | TRBV2 | NA
TGCGCCAGCAGCTTGGCCGCAGGGGGTGTGAATTCACCCCTCCACTTT | CASSLAAGGVNSPLHF | 16 | TRBJ1-6 | NA | TRBV5-1 | TRBD1
TGTGCCATCAGTGAAGGCCGACCGGGACAGGGGAAGTCTGAGCAGTTCTTC | CAISEGRPGQGKSEQFF | 17 | TRBJ2-1 | NA | TRBV10-3 | TRBD1
TGTGCCAGCAGCTTGTTGACAGGGGCTAGCACAGATACGCAGTATTTT | CASSLLTGASTDTQYF | 16 | TRBJ2-3 | few | TRBV5-4 | TRBD1
TGTGCCAGCAGCCCAAAGAGGCCGACAGGGTCCTCCTACGAGCAGTACTTC | CASSPKRPTGSSYEQYF | 17 | TRBJ2-7 | NA | TRBV7-8 | TRBD1
TGTGCCAGCAGTTTATCCCCCGGGACAGGGGTCTCCTACGAGCAGTACTTC | CASSLSPGTGVSYEQYF | 17 | TRBJ2-7 | NA | TRBV27 | TRBD1
TGTGCCAGCAGCTTAGCGCAGGACAGAAAGAGGCAGTTCTTC | CASSLAQDRKRQFF | 14 | TRBJ2-1 | NA | TRBV7-8 | NA
TGTGCCACCAGCAGACACAGGGGAAGTGGCTACACCTTC | CATSRHRGSGYTF | 13 | TRBJ1-2 | NA | TRBV15 | TRBD1
TGTGCCAGCAGTCTAGGACAGGGTGAAGCTTTCTTT | CASSLGQGEAFF | 12 | TRBJ1-1 | NA | TRBV6-6 | TRBD1
TGCGCCAGCAGCCAAGGAGGTTTCTACAATGAGCAGTTCTTC | CASSQGGFYNEQFF | 14 | TRBJ2-1 | NA | TRBV4-3 | NA